A selection of T cell receptor beta chains follows, all from one sample in a study of shared clonotypes between healthy human individuals. Sequencing was performed with immunoSEQ multiplex PCR; in TCRdb, only in-frame clones are kept and a portion is missing. The sample records a few million clones, just under 95% being singletons. Sequencing was done on a sample of naive CD8+ T cells from PBMCs. Source of these receptors: a man younger than 30 in good health. Some clones in this sample may be carry-over from other donors' samples. CDR3s include the opening cysteine and the closing phenylalanine or tryptophan. D genes are given only for firm matches. Size values are once, few and many counts, or a class for expanded clones, and some rows have none.

TRBD1	TRBV4-1	.	TRBJ1-5	CASSLGTGDQPQHF	TGCGCCAGCAGCCTGGGAACAGGGGACCAGCCCCAGCATTTT
.	TRBV6-1	once	TRBJ2-2	CASSVAGSSGELFF	TGTGCCAGCAGTGTTGCAGGATCTAGCGGGGAGCTGTTTTTT
.	TRBV27	.	TRBJ2-1	CASSPPIHPGSYNEQFF	TGTGCCAGCAGCCCACCGATTCACCCCGGTTCCTACAATGAGCAGTTCTTC
.	TRBV7-9	.	TRBJ2-4	CASSSTDREGFFGKNIQYF	TGTGCCAGCAGCTCAACTGACAGGGAGGGTTTTTTTGGCAAAAACATTCAGTACTTC
.	TRBV14	.	TRBJ1-2	CASSPRGQAYGYTF	TGTGCCAGCAGCCCCCGAGGGCAGGCCTATGGCTACACCTTC
TRBD1	TRBV11-2	.	TRBJ1-2	CASSPRGTAYYGYTF	TGTGCCAGCAGCCCCAGGGGGACAGCTTACTATGGCTACACCTTC
.	TRBV9	.	TRBJ2-7	CASSVAGHRSYEQYF	TGTGCCAGCAGCGTAGCTGGACACCGCTCCTACGAGCAGTACTTC
.	TRBV6-1	.	TRBJ1-3	CASSLTSRNTIYF	TGTGCCAGCAGTCTTACTTCGCGGAACACCATATATTTT
TRBD2	TRBV10-1	.	TRBJ2-2	CASSDGLAGGTGELFF	TGCGCCAGCAGTGATGGACTAGCGGGAGGGACCGGGGAGCTGTTTTTT
.	TRBV29-1	.	TRBJ1-1	CSVPRVGDEAFF	TGCAGCGTCCCGAGGGTGGGGGATGAAGCTTTCTTT
.	TRBV11-2	.	TRBJ2-7	CASSSNRDIKHPGEQYF	TGTGCCAGCAGCTCAAACCGGGACATCAAACATCCGGGTGAGCAGTACTTC
.	TRBV29-1	.	TRBJ2-1	CSARVGAGEQFF	TGCAGCGCCCGCGTGGGCGCGGGTGAGCAGTTCTTC
TRBD2	TRBV19	.	TRBJ2-2	CASSMSGRAYVTGELFF	TGTGCCAGTAGTATGAGCGGGAGGGCCTACGTTACCGGGGAGCTGTTTTTT
TRBD2	TRBV11-2	.	TRBJ2-3	CASSHRTSGTDTQYF	TGTGCCAGCAGCCACCGGACTAGCGGCACAGATACGCAGTATTTT
.	TRBV2	.	TRBJ2-1	CASMDSDEQFF	TGTGCCAGCATGGATTCCGATGAGCAGTTCTTC
.	TRBV28	.	TRBJ2-2	CASSLSGTLPGELFF	TGTGCCAGCAGTTTGTCCGGGACATTGCCCGGGGAGCTGTTTTTT
.	TRBV7-6	.	TRBJ2-7	CASSEGQGRDEQYF	TGTGCCAGCAGCGAAGGACAAGGTCGGGACGAGCAGTACTTC
TRBD1	TRBV6-5	.	TRBJ2-1	CASITREAGGEEQFF	TGTGCCAGCATCACCAGAGAGGCAGGGGGCGAGGAGCAGTTCTTC
TRBD2	TRBV11-2	.	TRBJ2-1	CASSLDRTSGNEQFF	TGTGCCAGCAGCTTAGACCGGACTAGCGGCAATGAGCAGTTCTTC
.	TRBV9	.	TRBJ2-3	CASSVDPAGVEDTQYF	TGTGCCAGCAGCGTAGATCCCGCCGGAGTGGAGGATACGCAGTATTTT
TRBD1	TRBV23-1	.	TRBJ2-6	CASTKRRDRERSGANVLTF	TGCGCCAGCACTAAAAGGCGAGACAGGGAAAGATCTGGGGCCAACGTCCTGACTTTC
.	TRBV27	.	TRBJ2-7	CASSSLRVQGTSYEQYF	TGTGCCAGCAGTTCCCTCAGAGTACAGGGTACGTCCTACGAGCAGTACTTC
.	TRBV28	.	TRBJ1-1	CASSFRGYSNTEAFF	TGTGCCAGCAGTTTTAGGGGATATTCGAACACTGAAGCTTTCTTT
.	TRBV2	.	TRBJ1-5	CASSDSLNQPQHF	TGTGCCAGCAGTGATTCGCTAAACCAGCCCCAGCATTTT
TRBD1	TRBV6-6	.	TRBJ2-5	CASSTTGVGETQYF	TGTGCCAGCAGTACGACAGGGGTTGGAGAGACCCAGTACTTC
TRBD2	TRBV28	.	TRBJ2-5	CASSLGREGRWETQYF	TGTGCCAGCAGTTTAGGGCGGGAGGGCCGATGGGAGACCCAGTACTTC
.	TRBV29-1	.	TRBJ2-2	CSADGGSGELFF	TGCAGCGCCGATGGGGGTTCCGGGGAGCTGTTTTTT